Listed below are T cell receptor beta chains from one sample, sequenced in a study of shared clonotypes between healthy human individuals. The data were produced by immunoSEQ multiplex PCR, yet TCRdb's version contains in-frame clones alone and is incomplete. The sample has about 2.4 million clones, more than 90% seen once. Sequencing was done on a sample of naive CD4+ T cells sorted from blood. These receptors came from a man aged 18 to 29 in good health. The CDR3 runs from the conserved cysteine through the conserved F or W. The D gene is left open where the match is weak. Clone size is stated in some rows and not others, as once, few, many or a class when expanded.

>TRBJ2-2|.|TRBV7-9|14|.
CASSLWENTGELFF
TGTGCCAGCAGCCTTTGGGAAAACACCGGGGAGCTGTTTTTT
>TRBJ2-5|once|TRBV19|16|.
CASSQFITGLPETQYF
TGTGCCAGTAGTCAATTCATTACCGGGCTCCCAGAGACCCAGTACTTC
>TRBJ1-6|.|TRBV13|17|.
CASSLVGASSYNSPLHF
TGTGCCAGCAGCTTAGTGGGGGCGAGCTCCTATAATTCACCCCTCCACTTT
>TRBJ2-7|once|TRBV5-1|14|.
CASTIGLAAYEQYF
TGCGCCAGCACCATAGGACTTGCCGCCTACGAGCAGTACTTC
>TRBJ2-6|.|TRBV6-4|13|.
CASKASGANVLTF
TGTGCCAGCAAGGCCTCTGGGGCCAACGTCCTGACTTTC
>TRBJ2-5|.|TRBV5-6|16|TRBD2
CASSLGSLAGVETQYF
TGTGCCAGCAGCTTGGGCTCACTAGCGGGAGTAGAGACCCAGTACTTC
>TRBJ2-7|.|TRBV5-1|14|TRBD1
CASSLGQGVGEQYF
TGCGCCAGCAGCTTGGGACAGGGAGTCGGCGAGCAGTACTTC
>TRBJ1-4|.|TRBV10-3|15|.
CAISDITKGGEKLFF
TGTGCCATCAGCGACATTACAAAGGGCGGTGAAAAACTGTTTTTT
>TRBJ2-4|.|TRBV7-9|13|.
CASSGGQKNIQYF
TGTGCCAGCAGCGGCGGACAGAAAAACATTCAGTACTTC
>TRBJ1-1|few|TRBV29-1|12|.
CSVEPAPRHAFF
TGCAGCGTTGAACCCGCGCCACGGCATGCTTTCTTT
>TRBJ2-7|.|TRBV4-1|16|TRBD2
CASSQEYPSGWYEQYF
TGCGCCAGCAGCCAAGAGTACCCTAGCGGTTGGTACGAGCAGTACTTC
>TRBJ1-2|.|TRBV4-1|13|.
CASSQEGSYGYTF
TGCGCCAGCAGCCAAGAGGGTAGCTATGGCTACACCTTC
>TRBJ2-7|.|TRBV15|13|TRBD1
CATSRQGAYEQYF
TGTGCCACCAGCCGGCAGGGGGCCTACGAGCAGTACTTC
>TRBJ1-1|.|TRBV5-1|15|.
CASSLGARSDIGAFF
TGCGCCAGCAGCTTGGGGGCACGTTCAGACATCGGAGCTTTCTTT
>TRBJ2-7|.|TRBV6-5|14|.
CASSYGAGDYEQYF
TGTGCCAGCAGTTACGGAGCGGGCGACTACGAGCAGTACTTC
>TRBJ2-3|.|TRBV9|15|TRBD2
CASSVREGLVDTQYF
TGTGCCAGCAGCGTCCGGGAGGGCCTGGTAGATACGCAGTATTTT
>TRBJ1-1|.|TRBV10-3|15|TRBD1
CAIRGTGVAGTEAFF
TGTGCCATCAGGGGGACAGGGGTTGCGGGCACTGAAGCTTTCTTT
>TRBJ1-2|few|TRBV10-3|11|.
CAISEGNGYTF
TGTGCCATCAGTGAGGGGAATGGCTACACCTTC
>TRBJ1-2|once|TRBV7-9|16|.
CASSRKQGKRNYGYTF
TGTGCCAGCAGCCGAAAACAGGGAAAGAGAAACTATGGCTACACCTTC
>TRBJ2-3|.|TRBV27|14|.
CASSLGFFTDTQYF
TGTGCCAGCAGTTTGGGGTTCTTCACAGATACGCAGTATTTT
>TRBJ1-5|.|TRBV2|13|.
CASTGVADQPQHF
TGTGCCAGCACAGGGGTTGCTGATCAGCCCCAGCATTTT
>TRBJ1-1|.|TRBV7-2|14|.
CASSRQVWPAEAFF
TGTGCCAGCAGCCGACAGGTTTGGCCGGCTGAAGCTTTCTTT
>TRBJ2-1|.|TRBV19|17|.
CASEKRATSNSYNEQFF
TGTGCCAGTGAGAAGCGGGCGACCTCGAACTCCTACAATGAGCAGTTCTTC
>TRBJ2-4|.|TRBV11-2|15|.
CASSLDGLAKNIQYF
TGTGCCAGCAGCTTGGATGGACTAGCCAAAAACATTCAGTACTTC
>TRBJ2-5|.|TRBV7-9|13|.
CASSLAQGETQYF
TGTGCCAGCAGCTTAGCGCAGGGGGAGACCCAGTACTTC
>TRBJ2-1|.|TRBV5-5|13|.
CASSSRGSNEQFF
TGTGCCAGCAGCTCTCGTGGCTCCAATGAGCAGTTCTTC
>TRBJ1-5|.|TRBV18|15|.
CASSLLDGSFQPQHF
TGTGCCAGCTCGCTTTTGGACGGAAGTTTTCAGCCCCAGCATTTT
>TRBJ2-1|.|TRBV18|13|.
CASSPPNGNEQFF
TGTGCCAGCTCACCACCGAACGGGAATGAGCAGTTCTTC
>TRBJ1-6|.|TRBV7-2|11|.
CASSLKSPLHF
TGTGCCAGCAGCTTAAAATCACCCCTCCACTTT
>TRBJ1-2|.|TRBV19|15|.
CASSTPARASYGYTF
TGTGCCAGTAGTACCCCAGCCAGGGCTAGCTATGGCTACACCTTC
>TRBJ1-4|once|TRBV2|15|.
CASSVLTVGDEKLFF
TGTGCCAGCAGTGTCTTGACGGTCGGGGATGAAAAACTGTTTTTT
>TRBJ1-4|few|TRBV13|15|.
CASSSSVTGKEKLFF
TGTGCCAGCAGCTCCTCGGTTACGGGGAAGGAAAAACTGTTTTTT
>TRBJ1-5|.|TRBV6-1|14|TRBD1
CASSERDRAQPQHF
TGTGCCAGCAGTGAAAGGGACAGGGCTCAGCCCCAGCATTTT
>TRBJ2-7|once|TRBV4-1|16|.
CASSQDRGGRRDEQYF
TGCGCCAGCAGCCAAGATCGTGGGGGCCGGAGGGACGAGCAGTACTTC
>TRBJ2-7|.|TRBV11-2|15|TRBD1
CASSPGTGGTYEQYF
TGTGCCAGCAGCCCCGGGACAGGGGGTACCTACGAGCAGTACTTC
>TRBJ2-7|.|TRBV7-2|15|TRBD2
CASSLGLAGAYEQYF
TGTGCCAGCAGCTTAGGACTAGCGGGAGCGTACGAGCAGTACTTC
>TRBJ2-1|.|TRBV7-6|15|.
CASSQQGGLRNEQFF
TGTGCCAGCAGCCAACAGGGAGGCCTCCGCAATGAGCAGTTCTTC
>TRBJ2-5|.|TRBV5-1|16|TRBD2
CASSLGGTSAKETQYF
TGCGCCAGCAGCTTGGGAGGGACTAGCGCAAAAGAGACCCAGTACTTC
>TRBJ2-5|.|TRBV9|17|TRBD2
CASSVGGLAGLRETQYF
TGTGCCAGCAGCGTAGGTGGACTAGCGGGGCTCCGAGAGACCCAGTACTTC
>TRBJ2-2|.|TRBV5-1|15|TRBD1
CASSEDRANTGELFF
TGCGCCAGCAGCGAGGACAGGGCCAACACCGGGGAGCTGTTTTTT
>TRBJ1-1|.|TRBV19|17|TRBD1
CASSTSLQGRPNTEAFF
TGTGCCAGTAGTACCTCTCTACAGGGGAGGCCGAACACTGAAGCTTTCTTT
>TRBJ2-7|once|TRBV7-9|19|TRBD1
CASSLDMGRQGGSGYEQYF
TGTGCCAGCAGCTTAGACATGGGAAGACAGGGTGGGTCAGGCTACGAGCAGTACTTC
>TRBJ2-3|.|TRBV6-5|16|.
CASSSSSRGSTDTQYF
TGTGCCAGCAGTTCCTCATCGAGGGGCAGCACAGATACGCAGTATTTT
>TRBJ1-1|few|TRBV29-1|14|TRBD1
CSVEVSGGYTEAFF
TGCAGCGTTGAGGTTTCAGGGGGCTATACTGAAGCTTTCTTT
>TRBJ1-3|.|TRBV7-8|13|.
CASSFGAANTIYF
TGTGCCAGCAGCTTCGGAGCCGCGAACACCATATATTTT
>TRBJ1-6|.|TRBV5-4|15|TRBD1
CASSPRTGLASPLHF
TGTGCCAGCAGCCCAAGGACAGGGCTCGCCTCACCCCTCCACTTT
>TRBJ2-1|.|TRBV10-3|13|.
CAISDRIGDEQFF
TGTGCCATCAGTGATAGGATCGGCGATGAGCAGTTCTTC
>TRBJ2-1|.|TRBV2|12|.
CASSERDLKPFF
TGTGCCAGCAGTGAACGGGACCTAAAACCGTTCTTC
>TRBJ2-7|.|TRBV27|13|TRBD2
CASSLTSAYEQYF
TGTGCCAGCAGTTTAACTAGCGCCTACGAGCAGTACTTC